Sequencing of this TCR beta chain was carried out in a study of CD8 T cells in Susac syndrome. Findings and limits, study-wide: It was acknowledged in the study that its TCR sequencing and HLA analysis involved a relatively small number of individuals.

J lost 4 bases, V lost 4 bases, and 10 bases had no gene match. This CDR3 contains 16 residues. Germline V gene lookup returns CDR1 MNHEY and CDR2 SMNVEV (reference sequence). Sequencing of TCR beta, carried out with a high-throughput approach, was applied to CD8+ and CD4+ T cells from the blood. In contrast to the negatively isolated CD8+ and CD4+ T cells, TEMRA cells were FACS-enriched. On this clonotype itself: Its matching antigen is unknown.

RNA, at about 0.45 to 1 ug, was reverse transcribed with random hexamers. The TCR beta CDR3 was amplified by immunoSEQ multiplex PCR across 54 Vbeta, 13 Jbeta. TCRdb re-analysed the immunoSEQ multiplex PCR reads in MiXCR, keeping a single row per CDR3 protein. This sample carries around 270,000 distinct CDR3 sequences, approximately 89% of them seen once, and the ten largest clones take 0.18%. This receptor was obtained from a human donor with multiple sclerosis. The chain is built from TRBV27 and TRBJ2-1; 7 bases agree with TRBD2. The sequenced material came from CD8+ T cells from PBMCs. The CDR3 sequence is CASSSTTSASYNEQFF. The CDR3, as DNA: TGTGCCAGCAGTTCAACCACTAGCGCTTCGTACAATGAGCAGTTCTTC.